What follows are 27 T cell receptor beta chains derived from one specimen sequenced in a study of blood T cell repertoires in COVID-19. Profiling relied on immunoSEQ multiplex PCR, and the TCRdb table lists in-frame clones only, not all of them. There are approximately 150,000 clones in the sample; 80% to 90% occur only once, and just over 3% lies in the top ten. Source material: peripheral blood. The receptors here all came from a woman aged 60 to 75 with active COVID-19.

The rearrangement joins TRBV30 to TRBJ2-1; 10 bases line up with TRBD2. V gave up 4 bases and J gave up 8 bases; unmatched junction bases: 5. The CDR3 spans 13 residues. Germline V lookup: CDR1 GTSNPN, CDR2 SVGIG (reference sequence). The DNA of the CDR3 is TGTGCCTGGACTCGGCTAGCGGGAGATGAGCAGTTCTTC. This sequence encodes CAWTRLAGDEQFF. The full variable domain, with the rest looked up from reference TRBV30 and TRBJ2-1, is SQTIHQWPATLVQPVGSPLSLECTVEGTSNPNLYWYRQAAGRGLQLLFYSVGIGQISSEVPQNLSASRPQDRQFILSSKKLLLSDSGFYLCAWTRLAGDEQFFGPGTRLTVL.

This clone was seen a few times. The gene calls are TRBV7-8 and TRBJ2-2; TRBD2 agrees at 9 bases. The V gene end was trimmed by 4 bases and the J gene end by 0 bases; junction bases not matched to a gene: 3. CDR1 SGHVS and CDR2 FQNEAQ come from the germline V gene. The CDR3 loop spans 16 amino acids. CDR3 sequence: CASSSAGGSNTGELFF. CDR3 sequence (DNA): TGTGCCAGCAGCTCAGCGGGAGGATCGAACACCGGGGAGCTGTTTTTT.

The rearrangement joins TRBV20-1 to TRBJ2-7; 8 bases map to TRBD2. The CDR3 contains 14 residues. CDR1 and CDR2 (germline): DFQATT, SNEGSKA (reference sequence). With 3 bases clipped from V and 4 bases from J, the junction kept 8 bases outside the gene matches. CDR3: CSASNPSGSYEQYF. CDR3 nucleotide sequence: TGCAGTGCTAGTAATCCTAGCGGGTCGTACGAGCAGTACTTC.

The V gene is TRBV7-9, the J gene TRBJ2-3; TRBD1 matches at 11 bases. The ends lost 7 bases at V and 4 bases at J; junction bases unmatched: 7. Germline V gives CDR1 SEHNR, CDR2 FQNEAQ (reference sequence). This CDR3 has 15 amino acids. The CDR3 DNA reads as TGTGCCAGCATTCGGACAGGGGGCGGGGCAGATACGCAGTATTTT. Translation gives CASIRTGGGADTQYF.

The chain carries TRBV11-3 and TRBJ2-1; D uncertain. V lost 2 bases to trimming and J lost 0 bases, with 8 bases between them. This CDR3 is 15 amino acids long. The V gene's germline CDR1 is SGHNT and CDR2 YENEEA. CDR3 bases: TGTGCCAGCAGCTTATCTTCGGGCTCCTACAATGAGCAGTTCTTC. It translates to CASSLSSGSYNEQFF.

This clone was counted once. The chain recombines TRBV7-9 with TRBJ2-5; 7 bases are shared with TRBD2. This CDR3 has 16 amino acids. Germline CDR1 reads SEHNR; CDR2 reads FQNEAQ (reference sequence). V shed 6 bases and J 2 bases; nucleotides not matched to a gene: 12. CDR3 in DNA: TGTGCCAGCAGGCGTCGGGGAGCCGGGGGGCAAGAGACCCAGTACTTC. Translated, it gives CASRRRGAGGQETQYF.

The chain carries TRBV6-1 and TRBJ1-6; D possibly corresponds to TRBD1 (6 bases). This CDR3 comprises 18 residues. V dropped 4 bases and J dropped 0 bases, with 16 bases sitting between them. Germline V gene data show CDR1 as MNHNS and CDR2 as SASEGT. In DNA, the CDR3 is TGTGCCAGCAGTGCACAGGGCCCCTTGAGCTCCTATAATTCACCCCTCCACTTT. Translating gives CASSAQGPLSSYNSPLHF.

The chain recombines TRBV5-4 with TRBJ1-2; 7 positions agree with TRBD1. Germline V gene sequence: CDR1 SGHNT, CDR2 YYREEE (reference sequence). V shed 3 bases, J shed 5 bases, and the junction held 7 bases outside the gene matches. CDR3 size: 14 residues. CDR3 in amino acids: CASSYTGTVYGYTF. The CDR3 DNA is TGTGCCAGCAGCTATACCGGGACAGTATATGGCTACACCTTC.

The V call is TRBV7-9, the J call TRBJ2-7, with 11 nucleotides matching TRBD1. CDR1 and CDR2 (germline): SEHNR, FQNEAQ (reference sequence). The CDR3 extends over 18 amino acids. The trim removed 4 bases at V and 6 bases at J, leaving 17 bases unmatched. CDR3 protein: CASSSLGQGADLDSEQYF. The CDR3, as DNA: TGTGCCAGCAGCTCTCTCGGACAGGGGGCGGACCTGGATTCCGAGCAGTACTTC.

The chain employs TRBV6-5 and TRBJ1-3, with TRBD1 as a possible D gene (5 bases). Per germline, CDR1 MNHEY and CDR2 SVGAGI. V was clipped by 2 bases and J by 3 bases, with 8 bases between them. This CDR3 comprises 14 residues. CDR3 protein: CASSYRQRGNTIYF. CDR3 DNA: TGTGCCAGCAGTTACAGACAGCGTGGAAACACCATATATTTT.

This chain connects TRBV5-1 to TRBJ2-1, with a tentative D call TRBD2 (6 bases). This CDR3 contains 13 residues. Germline V gene sequence: CDR1 SGHRS, CDR2 YFSETQ. The ends were cut back, 4 bases at V and 8 bases at J, with 13 bases in the middle. The CDR3 bases are TGCGCCAGCAGCCGGAGGCCGGGGGATGAGCAGTTCTTC. Residues: CASSRRPGDEQFF.

Turning to this clone: The same CDR3 arises from other DNA sequences in this sample as well. The chain carries TRBV20-1 and TRBJ2-7; tentative D call: TRBD1 (5 bases). This CDR3 has 11 residues. Germline-derived CDR1 and CDR2 are DFQATT and SNEGSKA (reference sequence). The ends were cut back, 6 bases at V and 5 bases at J, with 11 bases in the middle. CDR3 nucleotide sequence: TGCAGTGCACGTTCAGGGCACGAGCAGTACTTC. Protein: CSARSGHEQYF.

This chain joins TRBV27 and TRBJ2-1, with 8 bases matching TRBD1. The V gene end was trimmed by 8 bases and the J gene end by 9 bases; junction bases not matched to a gene: 6. Germline lookup yields CDR1 MNHEY and CDR2 SMNVEV (reference sequence). The CDR3 length is 12 residues. The CDR3 DNA follows: TGTGCCAGCCGACAGGGGCCGGGTGAGCAGTTCTTC. Translated, it gives CASRQGPGEQFF.

The V and J genes are TRBV5-1 and TRBJ1-6; 7 bases are a match to TRBD1. From germline, CDR1 is SGHRS and CDR2 YFSETQ. The length of the CDR3 is 16 residues. Trimming removed 3 bases from V and 0 bases from J; junction bases left unmatched: 3. CDR3 bases: TGCGCCAGCAGCTCGGGACAGAGCTCCTATAATTCACCCCTCCACTTT. Translating gives CASSSGQSSYNSPLHF.

The chain has TRBV14 and TRBJ2-2, with D uncertain. Germline values: CDR1 SGHDN, CDR2 FVKESK. The ends were cut back, 4 bases at V and 1 base at J, with 7 bases in the middle. The length of the CDR3 is 14 residues. This CDR3 reads CASSPTWNTGELFF. DNA of the CDR3: TGTGCCAGCAGCCCGACTTGGAACACCGGGGAGCTGTTTTTT.

A single count supports this clone. V and J are TRBV19 and TRBJ2-1, with TRBD1 identical over 10 bases. V gave up 5 bases and J gave up 0 bases; unmatched junction bases: 4. Germline V gives CDR1 LNHDA, CDR2 SQIVND (reference sequence). The CDR3 runs 16 residues. The CDR3 is CASSPTGGLSYNEQFF. Written as DNA, the CDR3 is TGTGCCAGTAGTCCGACAGGGGGCCTCTCCTACAATGAGCAGTTCTTC. The full variable domain, completed using reference TRBV19 and TRBJ2-1, is DGGITQSPKYLFRKEGQNVTLSCEQNLNHDAMYWYRQDPGQGLRLIYYSQIVNDFQKGDIAEGYSVSREKKESFPLTVTSAQKNPTAFYLCASSPTGGLSYNEQFFGPGTRLTVL.

The chain links TRBV10-3 to TRBJ2-3, with 9 nucleotides matching TRBD2. J lost 1 base, V lost 3 bases, and 8 bases had no gene match. This CDR3 spans 17 amino acids. Germline V gene lookup returns CDR1 ENHRY and CDR2 SYGVKD. In DNA form, the CDR3 reads TGTGCCATCAGTGACCTAGCGGGAAAGGAGGGCACAGATACGCAGTATTTT. Residues: CAISDLAGKEGTDTQYF.

This chain joins TRBV12-5 and TRBJ2-5, with D possibly TRBD1 on 5 matching bases. Trimming took off 8 bases at V and 0 bases at J, with 10 bases between the two ends. CDR3 size: 13 residues. Germline CDR1 reads LGHNT; CDR2 reads FRNRAP. CDR3 DNA: TGTGCTAGTCCGGACATACACCAAGAGACCCAGTACTTC. This encodes CASPDIHQETQYF.

The chain is built from TRBV6-5 and TRBJ2-1; 8 bases agree with TRBD2. Germline loops: CDR1 MNHEY, CDR2 SVGAGI. V was pared by 0 bases and J by 7 bases, with 2 bases of the junction left unmatched. The CDR3 is 14 residues long. In nucleotides, the CDR3 is TGTGCCAGCAGTTACTCAGCGGGAGTGAATGAGCAGTTCTTC. Its protein is CASSYSAGVNEQFF.

The chain has TRBV25-1 and TRBJ2-1; 14 bases are shared with TRBD2. V gave up 11 bases and J gave up 6 bases; unmatched junction bases: 12. CDR1 and CDR2 (germline): MGHDK, SYGVNS. CDR3 length equals 16 residues. CDR3 bases: TGTGCCCGGGGACAGACTAGCGGGAGGGGGGTCAATGAGCAGTTCTTC. Protein: CARGQTSGRGVNEQFF.

V is TRBV12-3 or TRBV12-4 and J is TRBJ1-2; 7 positions match TRBD1. The CDR3 totals 13 residues. Germline trimming cut 5 bases from V and 4 bases from J; bases unmatched to any gene: 4. The CDR3 spells CASSGSGGYGYTF. The CDR3 DNA follows: TGTGCCAGCAGTGGTTCAGGGGGCTATGGCTACACCTTC.

The rearrangement links TRBV28 to TRBJ2-2; TRBD2 agrees at 15 bases. V shed 4 bases and J 6 bases; nucleotides not matched to a gene: 15. This CDR3 contains 20 residues. Per the germline V gene, CDR1 is MDHEN and CDR2 is SYDVKM. CDR3 protein: CASSWAEPWTSGRAPGELFF. The CDR3 DNA reads as TGTGCCAGCAGTTGGGCTGAACCATGGACTAGCGGGAGGGCCCCCGGGGAGCTGTTTTTT.

The rearrangement links TRBV10-2 to TRBJ2-1, with 11 nucleotides matching TRBD2. CDR3 length equals 14 residues. Germline lookup yields CDR1 WSHSY and CDR2 SAAADI. With V trimmed by 9 bases and J by 5 bases, 6 bases remained unmatched. CDR3 in amino acids: CASQIAGGHNEQFF. CDR3 in DNA: TGCGCCAGTCAGATAGCGGGAGGGCACAATGAGCAGTTCTTC.

A few counts support this clone. The chain is built from TRBV6-2 or TRBV6-3 and TRBJ1-1, with D unresolved. This CDR3 contains 18 residues. Germline V gene lookup returns CDR1 MNHEY and CDR2 SVGEGT. V was cut by 2 bases and J by 3 bases, with 22 bases left in between. This CDR3 is CASSYTSGSGRTDTEAFF. The CDR3 coding sequence is TGTGCCAGCAGTTACACTAGCGGGTCAGGCAGGACGGACACTGAAGCTTTCTTT.

V and J are TRBV1 and TRBJ2-7; TRBD1 was called by the table and not checked on the DNA. TRBV1 is recorded as a pseudogene. The CDR3 is 11 residues long. CDR3 loop: CTQGDPYEQYF. The CDR3 DNA is TGCACGCAGGGGGATCCCTACGAGCAGTACTTC.

As DNA, the CDR3 is TGTGCCAGCAGCTTGCGTGGGGGCACCGGGGTGGGGGCCAAAAACATTCAGTACTTC. This gives the protein CASSLRGGTGVGAKNIQYF. The rearrangement uses TRBV5-6 and TRBJ2-4, with D perhaps matching TRBD1 (6 bases). Germline-derived CDR1 and CDR2 are SGHDT and YYEEEE. V gave up 1 base and J gave up 1 base, with 21 bases separating them. This CDR3 contains 19 residues.

The chain links TRBV27 to TRBJ1-5, with D tentatively TRBD1 (5 bases). The germline V gene has CDR1 MNHEY and CDR2 SMNVEV (reference sequence). V lost 8 bases and J 4 bases, leaving 12 bases between the germline ends. This CDR3 has 13 residues. CDR3 sequence (DNA): TGTGCCAGCGGGATCGCAGGGAATCAGCCCCAGCATTTT. Its protein product is CASGIAGNQPQHF.